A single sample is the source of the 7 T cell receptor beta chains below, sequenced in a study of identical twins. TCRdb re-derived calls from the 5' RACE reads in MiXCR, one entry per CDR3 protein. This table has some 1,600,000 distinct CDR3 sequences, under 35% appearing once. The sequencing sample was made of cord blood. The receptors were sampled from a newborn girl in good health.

Here the CDR3 DNA reads TGCAGTGCGGGACTAGCGGGAGGAACCGGGGAGCTGTTTTTT. Residues: CSAGLAGGTGELFF. V gene TRBV20-1 combines with J gene TRBJ2-2; the match to TRBD2 covers 15 bases. Germline values: CDR1 DFQATT, CDR2 SNEGSKA (reference sequence). The V and J ends lost 6 bases and 5 bases, in that order; junction bases with no gene match: 1. The CDR3 runs 14 residues.

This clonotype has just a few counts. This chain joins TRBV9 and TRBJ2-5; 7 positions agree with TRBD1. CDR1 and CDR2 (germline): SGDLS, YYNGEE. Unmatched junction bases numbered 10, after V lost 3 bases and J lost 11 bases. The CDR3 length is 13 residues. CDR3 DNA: TGTGCCAGCAGCGCCCGACAGGGATCTGAGCAGTACTTC. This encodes CASSARQGSEQYF.

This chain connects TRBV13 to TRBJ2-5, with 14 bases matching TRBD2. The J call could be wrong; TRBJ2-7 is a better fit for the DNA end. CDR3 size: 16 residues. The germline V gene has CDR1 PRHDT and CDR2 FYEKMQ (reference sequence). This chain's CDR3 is CASSDQGTSGGYEQYF. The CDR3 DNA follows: TGTGCCAGCAGCGACCAGGGGACTAGCGGGGGCTACGAGCAGTACTTC.

The CDR3 is CASSPRRDNNEQFF. In DNA, the CDR3 is TGTGCCAGCAGCCCCCGCCGGGACAACAATGAGCAGTTCTTC. The chain recombines TRBV9 with TRBJ2-1; tentatively, D is TRBD1 (6 bases). CDR1 is SGDLS, CDR2 YYNGEE, per germline. V shed 4 bases and J shed 5 bases, with 13 bases lying between them. The CDR3 sequence is 14 residues long.

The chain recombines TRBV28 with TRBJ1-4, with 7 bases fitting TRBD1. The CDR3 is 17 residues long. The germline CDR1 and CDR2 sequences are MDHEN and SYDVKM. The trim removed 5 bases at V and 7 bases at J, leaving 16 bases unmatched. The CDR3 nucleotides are TGTGCCAGCAGTACTAATCCCAGGGGGGGTTTGCCTGAAAAACTGTTTTTT. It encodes CASSTNPRGGLPEKLFF.

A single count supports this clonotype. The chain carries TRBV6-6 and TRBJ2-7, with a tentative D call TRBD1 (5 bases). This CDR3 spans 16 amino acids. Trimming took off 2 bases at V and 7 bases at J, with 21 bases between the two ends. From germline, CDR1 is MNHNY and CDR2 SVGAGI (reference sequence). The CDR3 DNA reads TGTGCCAGCAGTTACAAGGGGAAGATACCAGACAATGAGCAGTACTTC. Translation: CASSYKGKIPDNEQYF.

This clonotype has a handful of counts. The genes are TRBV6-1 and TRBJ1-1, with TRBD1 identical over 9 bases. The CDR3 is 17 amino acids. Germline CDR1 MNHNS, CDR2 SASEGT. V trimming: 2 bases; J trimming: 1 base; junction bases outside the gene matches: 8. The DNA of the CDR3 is TGTGCCAGCAGTGAATGGGGGACAGGGTGGAGGAACACTGAAGCTTTCTTT. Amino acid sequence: CASSEWGTGWRNTEAFF.